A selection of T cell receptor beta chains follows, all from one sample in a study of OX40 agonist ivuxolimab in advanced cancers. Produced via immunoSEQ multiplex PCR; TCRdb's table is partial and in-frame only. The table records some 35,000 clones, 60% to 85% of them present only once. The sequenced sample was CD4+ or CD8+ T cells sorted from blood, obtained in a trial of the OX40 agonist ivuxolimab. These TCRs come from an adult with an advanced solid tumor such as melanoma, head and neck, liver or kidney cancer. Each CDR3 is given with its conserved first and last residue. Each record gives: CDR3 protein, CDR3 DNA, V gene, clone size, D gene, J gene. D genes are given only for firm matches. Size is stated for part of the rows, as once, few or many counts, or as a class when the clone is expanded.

CDR3 protein: CASSTLTGRGTEAFF
CDR3 DNA: TGTGCCAGCAGCACCTTGACAGGGCGAGGCACTGAAGCTTTCTTT
V gene: TRBV7-2
clone size: -
D gene: TRBD1
J gene: TRBJ1-1

CDR3 protein: CASSQQGNTEAFF
CDR3 DNA: TGTGCCAGCAGCCAACAGGGGAACACTGAAGCTTTCTTT
V gene: TRBV7-2
clone size: -
D gene: -
J gene: TRBJ1-1

CDR3 protein: CASSAFYGYTF
CDR3 DNA: TGTGCCAGCAGTGCCTTCTATGGCTACACCTTC
V gene: TRBV28
clone size: -
D gene: -
J gene: TRBJ1-2

CDR3 protein: CASSAGGGEAFF
CDR3 DNA: TGTGCCAGCTCTGCGGGGGGCGGGGAAGCTTTCTTT
V gene: TRBV5-4
clone size: -
D gene: -
J gene: TRBJ1-1

CDR3 protein: CASSLALGQGEGTQYF
CDR3 DNA: TGTGCCAGCAGCTTAGCTCTCGGACAGGGGGAGGGGACCCAGTACTTC
V gene: TRBV7-2
clone size: -
D gene: TRBD1
J gene: TRBJ2-5

CDR3 protein: CASIRKRFRAAFGYTF
CDR3 DNA: TGTGCCAGCATCAGAAAGAGATTCAGGGCGGCTTTTGGCTACACCTTC
V gene: TRBV5-6
clone size: -
D gene: -
J gene: TRBJ1-2

CDR3 protein: CASSLYGSNQPQHF
CDR3 DNA: TGTGCCAGCAGCTTGTATGGTAGCAATCAGCCCCAGCATTTT
V gene: TRBV5-1
clone size: -
D gene: -
J gene: TRBJ1-5

CDR3 protein: CASSLGRSFYEQYF
CDR3 DNA: TGTGCCAGCAGCTTGGGTAGGTCCTTCTACGAGCAGTACTTC
V gene: TRBV11-2
clone size: -
D gene: -
J gene: TRBJ2-7

CDR3 protein: CATAAGSNQPQHF
CDR3 DNA: TGTGCCACCGCGGCGGGTTCCAATCAGCCCCAGCATTTT
V gene: TRBV28
clone size: -
D gene: -
J gene: TRBJ1-5

CDR3 protein: CASSLTPVPRTEAFF
CDR3 DNA: TGTGCCAGCAGCCTGACGCCGGTCCCGAGGACTGAAGCTTTCTTT
V gene: TRBV11-2
clone size: -
D gene: -
J gene: TRBJ1-1

CDR3 protein: CASRWTGATGGYTF
CDR3 DNA: TGTGCCAGCAGGTGGACAGGGGCGACGGGAGGCTACACCTTC
V gene: TRBV28
clone size: -
D gene: TRBD1
J gene: TRBJ1-2

CDR3 protein: CSPGHQETQYF
CDR3 DNA: TGCAGTCCTGGCCACCAAGAGACCCAGTACTTC
V gene: TRBV20-1
clone size: few
D gene: -
J gene: TRBJ2-5

CDR3 protein: CASSGTSGSVGKQYF
CDR3 DNA: TGCGCCAGCAGCGGGACTAGCGGGAGTGTCGGGAAGCAGTACTTC
V gene: TRBV5-1
clone size: once
D gene: TRBD2
J gene: TRBJ2-7

CDR3 protein: CASSPGTGNYGYTF
CDR3 DNA: TGTGCCAGCAGTCCCGGGACGGGGAACTATGGCTACACCTTC
V gene: TRBV28
clone size: -
D gene: -
J gene: TRBJ1-2

CDR3 protein: CASSPQGLAEAFF
CDR3 DNA: TGTGCCAGCAGCCCACAGGGTTTGGCTGAAGCTTTCTTT
V gene: TRBV9
clone size: few
D gene: -
J gene: TRBJ1-1

CDR3 protein: CSARRGTLNTEAFF
CDR3 DNA: TGCAGCGCCCGCCGGGGCACCTTGAACACTGAAGCTTTCTTT
V gene: TRBV29-1
clone size: -
D gene: -
J gene: TRBJ1-1

CDR3 protein: CASGQVANYGYTF
CDR3 DNA: TGTGCCAGTGGACAGGTAGCTAACTATGGCTACACCTTC
V gene: TRBV28
clone size: once
D gene: TRBD1
J gene: TRBJ1-2

CDR3 protein: CASSVVRVGQYF
CDR3 DNA: TGTGCCAGCAGCGTAGTGAGGGTTGGGCAGTACTTC
V gene: TRBV9
clone size: -
D gene: -
J gene: TRBJ2-7

CDR3 protein: CASSPGTSGIAKNIQYF
CDR3 DNA: TGTGCCAGCAGCCCTGGAACTAGCGGGATAGCCAAAAACATTCAGTACTTC
V gene: TRBV5-8
clone size: -
D gene: TRBD2
J gene: TRBJ2-4

CDR3 protein: CASSERGLAAYEQYF
CDR3 DNA: TGTGCCAGCAGTGAAAGGGGACTAGCTGCCTACGAGCAGTACTTC
V gene: TRBV2
clone size: few
D gene: TRBD2
J gene: TRBJ2-7

CDR3 protein: CASSRSAYEQYF
CDR3 DNA: TGTGCCAGCAGCCGTAGCGCCTACGAGCAGTACTTC
V gene: TRBV7-2
clone size: -
D gene: -
J gene: TRBJ2-7

CDR3 protein: CASSESTGGIGTQYF
CDR3 DNA: TGTGCCAGCAGTGAATCAACTGGAGGGATTGGGACCCAGTACTTC
V gene: TRBV6-1
clone size: -
D gene: -
J gene: TRBJ2-5

CDR3 protein: CASSIGYGNEQFF
CDR3 DNA: TGTGCCAGTAGTATAGGCTACGGGAATGAGCAGTTCTTC
V gene: TRBV19
clone size: -
D gene: -
J gene: TRBJ2-1

CDR3 protein: CASSLRLAGGPDEQFF
CDR3 DNA: TGTGCCAGCAGCTTAAGACTAGCGGGAGGGCCGGATGAGCAGTTCTTC
V gene: TRBV7-3
clone size: -
D gene: TRBD2
J gene: TRBJ2-1

CDR3 protein: CASSQESSGGVGEQFF
CDR3 DNA: TGCGCCAGCAGCCAAGAATCGAGCGGGGGGGTGGGAGAGCAGTTCTTC
V gene: TRBV4-3
clone size: -
D gene: TRBD2
J gene: TRBJ2-1

CDR3 protein: CATSRPRDTQYF
CDR3 DNA: TGTGCCACCAGCCGTCCGCGAGATACGCAGTATTTT
V gene: TRBV15
clone size: -
D gene: -
J gene: TRBJ2-3

CDR3 protein: CASKGGTSDEQYF
CDR3 DNA: TGTGCCAGCAAAGGCGGGACCTCCGACGAGCAGTACTTC
V gene: TRBV6-1
clone size: -
D gene: -
J gene: TRBJ2-7

CDR3 protein: CSVDSGETQYF
CDR3 DNA: TGCAGCGTTGATTCGGGAGAGACCCAGTACTTC
V gene: TRBV29-1
clone size: -
D gene: -
J gene: TRBJ2-5

CDR3 protein: CASSDSLGTGELFF
CDR3 DNA: TGTGCCAGCAGTGACTCTTTAGGTACCGGGGAGCTGTTTTTT
V gene: TRBV6-4
clone size: -
D gene: -
J gene: TRBJ2-2

CDR3 protein: CASSQDKAPTETQYF
CDR3 DNA: TGCGCCAGCAGCCAAGATAAAGCCCCAACTGAGACCCAGTACTTC
V gene: TRBV4-3
clone size: -
D gene: -
J gene: TRBJ2-5

CDR3 protein: CASSLWAGDGYTF
CDR3 DNA: TGTGCCAGCAGTTTATGGGCAGGAGATGGCTACACCTTC
V gene: TRBV27
clone size: once
D gene: -
J gene: TRBJ1-2

CDR3 protein: CATSRDRSNTGELFF
CDR3 DNA: TGTGCCACCAGCAGAGATCGTTCTAACACCGGGGAGCTGTTTTTT
V gene: TRBV15
clone size: -
D gene: -
J gene: TRBJ2-2

CDR3 protein: CASSVVGGGTGELFF
CDR3 DNA: TGTGCCAGCAGCGTAGTAGGGGGTGGTACCGGGGAGCTGTTTTTT
V gene: TRBV9
clone size: few
D gene: -
J gene: TRBJ2-2

CDR3 protein: CASTRSGLGETQYF
CDR3 DNA: TGTGCCAGCACTAGATCCGGGCTGGGGGAGACCCAGTACTTC
V gene: TRBV7-2
clone size: -
D gene: -
J gene: TRBJ2-5

CDR3 protein: CASSPTPGMASNQPQHF
CDR3 DNA: TGTGCCAGTAGCCCCACGCCGGGGATGGCGAGCAATCAGCCCCAGCATTTT
V gene: TRBV19
clone size: -
D gene: -
J gene: TRBJ1-5

CDR3 protein: CASSTLAGAYEQYF
CDR3 DNA: TGTGCCAGTAGTACTTTAGCGGGCGCCTACGAGCAGTACTTC
V gene: TRBV19
clone size: -
D gene: TRBD2
J gene: TRBJ2-7

CDR3 protein: CASSVGTSSNEQFF
CDR3 DNA: TGTGCCAGCAGTGTTGGGACTAGCAGTAATGAGCAGTTCTTC
V gene: TRBV6-4
clone size: -
D gene: TRBD2
J gene: TRBJ2-1

CDR3 protein: CASSDRRNTEAFF
CDR3 DNA: TGTGCCAGCAGTGACAGGAGGAACACTGAAGCTTTCTTT
V gene: TRBV6-4
clone size: -
D gene: -
J gene: TRBJ1-1

CDR3 protein: CASSLEGAYEQFF
CDR3 DNA: TGCGCCAGCAGCTTGGAGGGGGCGTATGAGCAGTTCTTC
V gene: TRBV5-1
clone size: -
D gene: TRBD1
J gene: TRBJ2-1

CDR3 protein: CASLVVRRGRNEQFF
CDR3 DNA: TGTGCCAGCCTTGTGGTGCGCCGCGGAAGGAATGAGCAGTTCTTC
V gene: TRBV2
clone size: -
D gene: -
J gene: TRBJ2-1

CDR3 protein: CASSLALREQGYTF
CDR3 DNA: TGTGCCAGCAGCTTAGCGCTCAGGGAGCAGGGCTACACCTTC
V gene: TRBV7-9
clone size: few
D gene: -
J gene: TRBJ1-2

CDR3 protein: CASSLALTTSGRAGEQFF
CDR3 DNA: TGCGCCAGCAGCTTGGCCCTAACGACTAGCGGGAGGGCCGGTGAGCAGTTCTTC
V gene: TRBV5-1
clone size: -
D gene: TRBD2
J gene: TRBJ2-1

CDR3 protein: CASSVGHGVDNEQFF
CDR3 DNA: TGTGCCAGCAGCGTAGGTCACGGGGTGGACAATGAGCAGTTCTTC
V gene: TRBV9
clone size: -
D gene: -
J gene: TRBJ2-1

CDR3 protein: CSAPRGEKLFF
CDR3 DNA: TGCAGCGCTCCCAGGGGTGAAAAACTGTTTTTT
V gene: TRBV29-1
clone size: -
D gene: -
J gene: TRBJ1-4

CDR3 protein: CASSSNTGGATEAFF
CDR3 DNA: TGTGCCAGCAGTTCCAACACAGGGGGCGCGACTGAAGCTTTCTTT
V gene: TRBV28
clone size: -
D gene: TRBD1
J gene: TRBJ1-1

CDR3 protein: CASTPGYGNQPQHF
CDR3 DNA: TGTGCCAGCACCCCGGGGTACGGCAATCAGCCCCAGCATTTT
V gene: TRBV28
clone size: -
D gene: -
J gene: TRBJ1-5